This T cell receptor (beta chain) was profiled in a study of blood T cells in healthy people across ages. Study-wide results and limits: Both naive CD4+ cell counts and diversity were greater in long-lived donors than in aged donors.

Then a second PCR, running roughly 7 to 11 cycles, was carried out with a sample-barcoded 5' primer and a J-beta primer mix. Every cDNA molecule bore a tag from a template-switch adaptor containing 12 random nucleotides. TCRdb processed the 5' RACE reads anew with MiXCR; each CDR3 protein has one entry. This sample has about 580,000 distinct CDR3 sequences; around half occur once, and the top ten carry roughly 25%. CDR1 MNHNS and CDR2 SASEGT come from the germline V gene. CDR3 length: 17 amino acids. The V gene lost 6 bases and the J gene lost 0 bases, with 21 bases spanning the gap. This clonotype was seen ten or more times. What it recognizes is unknown.

This TCR was recovered from an older man in good health. The sequenced material came from blood. The V and J genes are TRBV6-1 and TRBJ2-7; D possibly uses TRBD1 or TRBD2 (5 bases each). CDR3 coding DNA: TGTGCCAGCAGCGCCGGGACCGGGACCAAGAGCTCCTACGAGCAGTACTTC. Translated: CASSAGTGTKSSYEQYF.